Included here is one TCR beta chain sequence, with context. As yet, its antigen is unknown. Losses at the gene ends were 4 bases for V and 6 bases for J; bases not matched to a gene: 5. The CDR3 contains 14 residues. Looked up from germline, CDR1 is SGHTA and CDR2 is FQGNSA. This sample is drawn from a study of T cells after yellow fever vaccination. Regarding the study as a whole: Reappearing after the booster were most of the clones from primary vaccination (about 95% CD4, 88% CD8).

TCRdb recomputed calls from the 5' RACE reads with MiXCR, one row per CDR3 protein. The sample records about 310,000 distinct CDR3 sequences, approximately 3.9% being singletons. This receptor was taken from a man younger than 35 who received the YFV17D yellow fever vaccine. V is TRBV7-2 and J is TRBJ2-7, with 11 bases matching TRBD1. Here the sequenced sample was PBMCs, taken on the day of the yellow fever booster vaccination. CDR3 coding DNA: TGTGCCAGCAGCTCGGACAGGGGGCAGGGCGAGCAGTACGTC. Its translation is CASSSDRGQGEQYV.